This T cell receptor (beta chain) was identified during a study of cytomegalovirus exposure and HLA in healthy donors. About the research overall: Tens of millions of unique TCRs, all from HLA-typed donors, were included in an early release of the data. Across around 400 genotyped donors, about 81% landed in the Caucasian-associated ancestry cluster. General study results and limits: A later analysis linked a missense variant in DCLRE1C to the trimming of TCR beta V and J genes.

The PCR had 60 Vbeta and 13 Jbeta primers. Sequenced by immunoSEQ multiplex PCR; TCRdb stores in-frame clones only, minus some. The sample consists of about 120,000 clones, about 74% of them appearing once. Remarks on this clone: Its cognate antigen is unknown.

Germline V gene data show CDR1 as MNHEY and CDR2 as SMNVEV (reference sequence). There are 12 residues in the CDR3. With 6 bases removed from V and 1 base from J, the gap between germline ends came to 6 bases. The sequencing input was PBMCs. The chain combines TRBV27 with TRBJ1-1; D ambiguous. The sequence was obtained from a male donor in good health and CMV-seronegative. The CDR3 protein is CASRHGNTEAFF. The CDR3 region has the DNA TGTGCCAGCAGGCACGGGAACACTGAAGCTTTCTTT.